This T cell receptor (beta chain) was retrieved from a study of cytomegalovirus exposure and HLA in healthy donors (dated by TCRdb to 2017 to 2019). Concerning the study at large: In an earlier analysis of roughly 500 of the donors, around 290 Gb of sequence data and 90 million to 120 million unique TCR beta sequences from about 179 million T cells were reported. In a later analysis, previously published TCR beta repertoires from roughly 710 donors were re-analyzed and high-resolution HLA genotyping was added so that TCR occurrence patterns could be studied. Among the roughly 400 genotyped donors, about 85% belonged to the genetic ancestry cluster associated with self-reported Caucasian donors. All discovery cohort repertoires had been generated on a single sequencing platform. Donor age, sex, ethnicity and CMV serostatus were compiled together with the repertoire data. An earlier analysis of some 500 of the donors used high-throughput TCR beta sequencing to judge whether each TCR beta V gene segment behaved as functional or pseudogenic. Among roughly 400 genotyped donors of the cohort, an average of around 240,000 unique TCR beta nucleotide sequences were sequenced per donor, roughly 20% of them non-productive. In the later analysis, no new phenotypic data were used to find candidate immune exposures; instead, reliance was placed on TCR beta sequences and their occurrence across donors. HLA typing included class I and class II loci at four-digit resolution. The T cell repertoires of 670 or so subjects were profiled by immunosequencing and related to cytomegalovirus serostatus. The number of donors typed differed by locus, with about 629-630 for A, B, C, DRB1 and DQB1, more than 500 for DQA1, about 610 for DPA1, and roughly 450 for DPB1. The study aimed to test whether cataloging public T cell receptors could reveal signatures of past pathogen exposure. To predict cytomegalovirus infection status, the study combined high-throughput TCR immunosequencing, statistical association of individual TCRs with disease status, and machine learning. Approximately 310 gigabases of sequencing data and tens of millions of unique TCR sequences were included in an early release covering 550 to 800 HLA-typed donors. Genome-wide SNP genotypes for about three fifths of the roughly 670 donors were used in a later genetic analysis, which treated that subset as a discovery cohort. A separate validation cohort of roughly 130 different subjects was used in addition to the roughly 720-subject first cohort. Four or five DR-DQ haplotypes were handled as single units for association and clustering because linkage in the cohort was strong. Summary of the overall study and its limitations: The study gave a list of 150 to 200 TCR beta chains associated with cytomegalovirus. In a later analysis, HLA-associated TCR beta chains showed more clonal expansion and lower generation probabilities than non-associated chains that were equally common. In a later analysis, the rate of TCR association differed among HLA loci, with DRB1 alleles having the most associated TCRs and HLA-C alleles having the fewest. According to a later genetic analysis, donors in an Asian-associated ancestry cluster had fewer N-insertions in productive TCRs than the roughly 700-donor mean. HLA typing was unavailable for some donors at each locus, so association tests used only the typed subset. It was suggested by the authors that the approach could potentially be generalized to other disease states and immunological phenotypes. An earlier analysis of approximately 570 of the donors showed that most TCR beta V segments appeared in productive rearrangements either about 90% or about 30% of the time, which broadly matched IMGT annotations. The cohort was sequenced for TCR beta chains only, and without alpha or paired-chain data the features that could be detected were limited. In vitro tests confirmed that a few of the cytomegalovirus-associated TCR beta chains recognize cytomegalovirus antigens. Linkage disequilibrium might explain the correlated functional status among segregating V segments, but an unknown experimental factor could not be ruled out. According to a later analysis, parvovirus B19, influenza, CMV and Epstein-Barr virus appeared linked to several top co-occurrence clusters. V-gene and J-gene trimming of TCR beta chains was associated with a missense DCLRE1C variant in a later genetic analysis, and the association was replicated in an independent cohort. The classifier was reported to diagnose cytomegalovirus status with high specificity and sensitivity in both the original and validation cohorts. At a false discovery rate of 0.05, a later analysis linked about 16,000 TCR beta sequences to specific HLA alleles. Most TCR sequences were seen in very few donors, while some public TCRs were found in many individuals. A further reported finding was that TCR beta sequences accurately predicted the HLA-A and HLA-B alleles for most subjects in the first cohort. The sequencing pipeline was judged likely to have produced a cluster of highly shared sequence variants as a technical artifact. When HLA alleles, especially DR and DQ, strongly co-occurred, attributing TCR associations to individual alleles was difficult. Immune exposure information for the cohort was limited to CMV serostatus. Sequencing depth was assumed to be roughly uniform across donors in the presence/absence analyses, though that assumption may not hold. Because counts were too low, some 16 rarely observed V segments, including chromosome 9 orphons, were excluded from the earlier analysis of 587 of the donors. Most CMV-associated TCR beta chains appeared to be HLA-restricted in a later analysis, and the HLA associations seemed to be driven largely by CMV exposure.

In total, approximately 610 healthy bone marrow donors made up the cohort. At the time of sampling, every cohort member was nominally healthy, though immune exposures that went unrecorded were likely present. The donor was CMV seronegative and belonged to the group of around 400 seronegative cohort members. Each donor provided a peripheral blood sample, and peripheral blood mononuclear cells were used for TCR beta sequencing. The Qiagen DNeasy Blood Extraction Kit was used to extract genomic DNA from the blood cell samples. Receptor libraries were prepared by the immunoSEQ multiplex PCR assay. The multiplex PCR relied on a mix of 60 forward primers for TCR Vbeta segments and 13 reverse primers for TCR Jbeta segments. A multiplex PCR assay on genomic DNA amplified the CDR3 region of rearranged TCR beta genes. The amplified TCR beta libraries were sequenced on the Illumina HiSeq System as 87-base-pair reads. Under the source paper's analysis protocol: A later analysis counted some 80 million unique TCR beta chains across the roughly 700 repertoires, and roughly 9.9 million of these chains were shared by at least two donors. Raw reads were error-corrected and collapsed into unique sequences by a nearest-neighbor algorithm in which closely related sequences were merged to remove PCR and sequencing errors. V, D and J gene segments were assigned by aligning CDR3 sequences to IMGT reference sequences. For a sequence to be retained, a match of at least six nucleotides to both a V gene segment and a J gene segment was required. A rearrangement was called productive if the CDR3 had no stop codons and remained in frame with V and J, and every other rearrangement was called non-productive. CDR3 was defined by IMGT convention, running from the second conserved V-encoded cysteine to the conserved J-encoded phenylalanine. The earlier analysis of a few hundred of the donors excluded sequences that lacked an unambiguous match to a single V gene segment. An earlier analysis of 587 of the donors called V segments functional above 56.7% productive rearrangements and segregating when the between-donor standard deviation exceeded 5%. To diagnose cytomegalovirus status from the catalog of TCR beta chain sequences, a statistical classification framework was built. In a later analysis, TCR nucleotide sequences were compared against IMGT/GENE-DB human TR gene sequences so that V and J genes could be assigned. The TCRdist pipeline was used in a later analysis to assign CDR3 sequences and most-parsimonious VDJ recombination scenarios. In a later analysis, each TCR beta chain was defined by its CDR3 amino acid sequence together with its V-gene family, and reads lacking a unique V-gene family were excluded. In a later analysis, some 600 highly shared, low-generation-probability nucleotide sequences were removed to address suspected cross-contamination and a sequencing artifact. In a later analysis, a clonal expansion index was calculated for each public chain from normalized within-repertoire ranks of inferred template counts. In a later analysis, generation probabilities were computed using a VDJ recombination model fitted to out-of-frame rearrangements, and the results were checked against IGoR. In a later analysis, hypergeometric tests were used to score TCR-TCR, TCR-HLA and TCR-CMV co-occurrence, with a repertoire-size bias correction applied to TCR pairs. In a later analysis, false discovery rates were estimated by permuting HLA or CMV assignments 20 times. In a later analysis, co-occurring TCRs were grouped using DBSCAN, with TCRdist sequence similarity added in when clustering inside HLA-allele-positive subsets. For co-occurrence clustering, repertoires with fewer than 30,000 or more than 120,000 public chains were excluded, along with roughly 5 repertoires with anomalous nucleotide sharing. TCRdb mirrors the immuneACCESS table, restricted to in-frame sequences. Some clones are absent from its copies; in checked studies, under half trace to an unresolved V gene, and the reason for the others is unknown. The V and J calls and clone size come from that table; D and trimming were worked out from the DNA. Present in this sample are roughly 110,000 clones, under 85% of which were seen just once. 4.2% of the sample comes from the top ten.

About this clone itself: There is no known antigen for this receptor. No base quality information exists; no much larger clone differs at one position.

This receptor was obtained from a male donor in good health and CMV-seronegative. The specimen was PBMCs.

The DNA sequence reads TGTGCCAGCAGTAGAAGGACGACGGGGGCAGATACGCAGTATTTT. It is translated as CASSRRTTGADTQYF. This receptor chain uses TRBV25-1 and TRBJ2-3; the D gene is perhaps TRBD2, from 6 matching bases. The CDR3 sequence holds 15 residues, the cysteine and phenylalanine included. The read is trimmed to its CDR3 DNA, 45 bases read in frame from base 1. According to the germline V gene, CDR1 reads MGHDK and CDR2 reads SYGVNS. V drops 5 bases and J drops 4 bases, leaving 16 bases in between.